This T cell receptor (beta chain) is drawn from a study of blood T cell repertoires in COVID-19. Study-wide context: From the United States, Italy and Spain came samples of acute and convalescent COVID-19.

Libraries were prepared by immunoSEQ multiplex PCR; TCRdb keeps only in-frame clonotypes and omits some of them. The table records about 190,000 clones, approximately 84% of them present only once. Looked up from germline, CDR1 is MGHDK and CDR2 is SYGVNS. Trimming took 7 bases from V and 6 from J; bases not matched to a gene: 2. CDR3 size: 13 residues. This TCR came from a woman aged 70-85 years with active or convalescent COVID-19. What was sequenced was peripheral blood. V usage is TRBV25-1 and J usage is TRBJ1-4; 10 bases agree with TRBD1. The CDR3 is CASTGTGDEKLFF. The DNA for the CDR3 is TGTGCCAGCACCGGGACAGGGGATGAAAAACTGTTTTTT.